In this sample, the clone carrying this T cell receptor beta chain turned up once. This sample stems from a study of T cell responses to AZD1222 COVID-19 vaccine. From germline, CDR1 is SGHRS and CDR2 YFSETQ. This CDR3 comprises 15 residues. The ends were cut back, 4 bases at V and 3 bases at J, with 15 bases in the middle. Assay: immunoSEQ multiplex PCR; the TCRdb copy retains only in-frame clones and omits some. The profile shows some 140,000 clones, under 95% of them singletons. Sequencing was performed on peripheral blood, taken on day 0 of AZD1222 vaccination. The TCR was taken from an adult in good health. V is TRBV5-1 and J is TRBJ2-3; D uncertain. CDR3 region: CASSLTSPETDTQYF. CDR3 in DNA: TGCGCCAGCAGCCTGACAAGCCCCGAGACAGATACGCAGTATTTT.